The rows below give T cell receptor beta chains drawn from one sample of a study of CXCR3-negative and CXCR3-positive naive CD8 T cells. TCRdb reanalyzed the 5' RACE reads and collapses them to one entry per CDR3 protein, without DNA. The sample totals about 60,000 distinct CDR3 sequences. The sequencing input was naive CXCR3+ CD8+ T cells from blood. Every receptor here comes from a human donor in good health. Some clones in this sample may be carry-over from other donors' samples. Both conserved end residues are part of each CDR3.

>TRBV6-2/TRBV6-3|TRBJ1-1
CASSPPPSTVNTEAFF
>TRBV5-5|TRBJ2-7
CASSLGPSTSYEQYF
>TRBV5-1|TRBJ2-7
CASSLVGGSSYEQYF
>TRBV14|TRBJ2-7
CASMGQSSYEQYF
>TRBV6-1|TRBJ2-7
CASSGHPLPSYEQYF
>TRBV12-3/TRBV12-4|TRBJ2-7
CASSLEGLGEYEQYF
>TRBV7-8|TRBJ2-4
CASLPGVGAKNIQYF
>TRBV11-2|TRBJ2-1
CASSFRRSEGYNEQFF
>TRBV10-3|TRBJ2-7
CAISESEVGAYEQYF
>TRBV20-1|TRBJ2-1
CSASSDPGGYNEQFF